The clone carrying this T cell receptor beta chain has more than one count but fewer than ten. The antigen is unknown. This may be a read error: a much more frequent sequence differs by one nucleotide. TCR beta cDNA was reverse-transcribed from about 500 ng of total RNA. The reaction used a constant-region primer and ProtoScript II reverse transcriptase. Three-round nested multiplex PCR performed with slightly modified ARM-PCR produced the TCR beta libraries. TRBV1-TRBV30 forward primers paired with a C-beta reverse primer drove the first two PCR rounds, around 10 cycles each. Via MiXCR, TCRdb re-called the multiplex PCR reads, giving one row per CDR3 protein. The sample records roughly 100,000 distinct CDR3 sequences, approximately 68% being singletons. This specimen comes from a study of tumor-infiltrating lymphocytes in primary liver carcinoma. General study results and limits: Representation across all five tumor regions was limited to only about 7.5-24% of top clones.

Unsorted bulk tissue of roughly 20-34 mg yielded co-extracted RNA and DNA. This CDR3 has 15 amino acids. The clonotype originates from an older woman with primary liver carcinoma and hepatitis B virus infection. This chain connects TRBV12-2 to TRBJ2-6. TRBV12-2 corresponds to a pseudogene. Input material: liver tumor tissue from sampling region 5. Subset meaning: tumor region T5, tumor centre. CDR3 DNA sequence: TGTGCAAGTCGCTTAGAGGGCTCTGGGGCCAACGTCCTGTCTTTC. It encodes CASRLEGSGANVLSF.